This passage covers 6 T cell receptor beta chains from one sample sequenced in a study of cytomegalovirus exposure and HLA in healthy donors. The PCR was carried out with 60 Vbeta primers and 13 Jbeta primers. Data came from immunoSEQ multiplex PCR; TCRdb stores just in-frame clones and leaves some out. The data contain more than 110,000 clones, roughly 80% of them singletons. The sample taken for sequencing was PBMCs. These receptors originate from a man in his late teens or twenties in good health and CMV-seronegative.

The rearrangement uses TRBV2 and TRBJ1-3; D remains ambiguous. The CDR3 runs to 14 residues. The ends were cut back, 6 bases at V and 3 bases at J, with 12 bases in the middle. Germline CDR1 SNHLY, CDR2 FYNNEI. DNA of the CDR3: TGTGCCAGCAGCCTACCGGGAGGTGGAAACACCATATATTTT. Protein: CASSLPGGGNTIYF. Full variable domain (missing parts from reference TRBV2 and TRBJ1-3): EPEVTQTPSHQVTQMGQEVILRCVPISNHLYFYWYRQILGQKVEFLVSFYNNEISEKSEIFDDQFSVERPDGSNFTLKIRSTKLEDSAMYFCASSLPGGGNTIYFGEGSWLTVV.

This clone showed up just once. The rearrangement links TRBV11-2 to TRBJ1-2; possible D gene TRBD1, 6 bases. CDR1 SGHAT and CDR2 FQNNGV come from the germline V gene. This CDR3 has 12 residues. Trimming cost V 5 bases and J 4 bases, with 8 bases left between them. CDR3 bases: TGTGCCAGCAGCCCAGGGGTCTATGGCTACACCTTC. Translated, it gives CASSPGVYGYTF.

V is TRBV4-1 and J is TRBJ2-4, with D hard to call. CDR1 is MGHRA, CDR2 YSYEKL, per germline. The CDR3 has 13 amino acids. V was clipped by 0 bases and J by 8 bases, with 8 bases between them. The CDR3 is CASSQEGSYIQYF. The CDR3 bases are TGCGCCAGCAGCCAAGAGGGCAGTTACATTCAGTACTTC.

The rearrangement uses TRBV6-5 and TRBJ1-4, with D maybe TRBD1 (5 bases). CDR1 is MNHEY, CDR2 SVGAGI, per germline. V lost 5 bases to trimming and J lost 2 bases, with 9 bases between them. The CDR3 runs 14 residues. CDR3 sequence: CASSRRGTNEKLFF. The CDR3 DNA is TGTGCCAGCAGTAGGAGGGGTACTAATGAAAAACTGTTTTTT.

The chain employs TRBV5-8 and TRBJ1-2; D gene unclear. From germline, CDR1 is SGHTS and CDR2 YDEGEE. The CDR3 extends over 13 amino acids. The germline V and J ends were trimmed by 0 bases and 14 bases, with 17 bases remaining between them. The CDR3 is CASSLGASRTSTF. CDR3 bases: TGTGCCAGCAGCTTGGGCGCCTCGCGGACTAGTACCTTC.

V is TRBV5-1 and J is TRBJ2-7; 14 positions match TRBD2. With 4 bases clipped from V and 7 bases from J, the junction kept 13 bases outside the gene matches. The length of the CDR3 is 17 residues. CDR1 SGHRS and CDR2 YFSETQ come from the germline V gene. The CDR3 protein is CASSRGLAGGSSKEQYF. The DNA for the CDR3 is TGCGCCAGCAGCCGTGGACTAGCGGGGGGATCGTCGAAGGAGCAGTACTTC.